What follows describes a single TCR beta chain. Antigen: not known. The data belong to a study of T cells after yellow fever vaccination. TCRdb independently ran MiXCR on the 5' RACE reads; one entry per CDR3 protein. This table has about 320,000 distinct CDR3 sequences, around 4.5% appearing once. Study-wide points: FACS-sorted repertoires might harbor abundant contaminating clonotypes from the bulk population.

V lost 4 bases and J lost 3; bases outside the gene matches: 3. Germline loops: CDR1 LGHNA, CDR2 YNFKEQ. This CDR3 is built from 15 residues. The specimen comprised PBMCs, sampled 15 days after the yellow fever booster vaccination. The gene calls are TRBV4-2 and TRBJ2-1, with 10 bases matching TRBD2. The sequence was obtained from a man aged 18 to 29 who received the YFV17D yellow fever vaccine. CDR3 sequence: CASSLTSGNYNEQFF. The DNA of the CDR3 is TGTGCCAGCAGCCTCACTAGCGGGAACTACAATGAGCAGTTCTTC.